The next 17 T cell receptor beta chains were all read from a single sample in a study of CD4 and CD8 cells across lung adenocarcinoma regions. One entry per CDR3 protein, called by TCRdb with MiXCR from the PCR reads. The table records 5,500 to 7,500 distinct CDR3 sequences, about 50% of them present only once. Sequencing was carried out using CD8+ T cells from the center of a lung tumor. The receptors here all came from a male donor with lung adenocarcinoma. The CD4 and CD8 labels of this study may be unreliable.

The J gene is TRBJ2-1, the V gene TRBV6-1, with a tentative D call TRBD2 (7 bases). The CDR3 has 14 residues. The germline V gene has CDR1 MNHNS and CDR2 SASEGT. Trimming took 5 bases from V and 10 from J, leaving 18 bases between them. For the CDR3, the DNA is TGTGCCAGCAGTCAAAGGACAGCGGGGTACGAGCAGTTCTTC. Its protein product is CASSQRTAGYEQFF.

This chain connects TRBV7-2 to TRBJ2-1, with D possibly matching TRBD1 (5 bases). Germline lookup yields CDR1 SGHTA and CDR2 FQGNSA. V lost 1 base, J lost 0 bases, and 7 bases lay in between. This CDR3 region has 15 residues. The DNA for the CDR3 is TGTGCCAGCAGCTTAGACACAGGCTCCTACAATGAGCAGTTCTTC. Translation: CASSLDTGSYNEQFF.

The chain has TRBV12-3 or TRBV12-4 and TRBJ2-3, with D maybe TRBD2 (5 bases). The CDR3 runs to 15 residues. The V gene lost 6 bases and the J gene lost 12 bases, with 25 bases spanning the gap. CDR3 loop: CASRLGGRGQETQYF. The CDR3 bases are TGTGCCAGCAGGCTCGGCGGGCGTGGCCAAGAGACCCAGTATTTT.

This sequence joins TRBV5-1 and TRBJ2-4; TRBD2 is a possible D gene (6 bases). The tail of the sequence fits TRBJ2-1 better, so the J call may be wrong. Germline values: CDR1 SGHRS, CDR2 YFSETQ. This CDR3 comprises 16 residues. CDR3 region: CASSLDPPTSPAEQFF. The CDR3 DNA reads TGCGCCAGCAGCTTAGACCCACCGACTAGTCCAGCTGAGCAGTTCTTC.

This clonotype showed up just a few times. The rearrangement uses TRBV4-1 and TRBJ2-7, with D possibly matching TRBD1 (6 bases). V was pared by 1 base and J by 3 bases, with 19 bases between. CDR1 MGHRA and CDR2 YSYEKL come from the germline V gene. The CDR3 is made up of 17 amino acids. The CDR3 coding sequence is TGCGCCAGCAGCCAAGTAGTGCTCCGGAGCAGGGGCTACGAGCAGTACTTC. Residues: CASSQVVLRSRGYEQYF.

The gene calls are TRBV27 and TRBJ2-3; D not resolved. Trimming removed 8 bases from V and 4 bases from J, with 13 bases in between. CDR1 MNHEY and CDR2 SMNVEV come from the germline V gene (reference sequence). The CDR3 is 13 residues long. The CDR3 nucleotides are TGTGCCAGCGGCCTTCCAAGCCCAGATACGCAGTATTTT. Protein sequence: CASGLPSPDTQYF.

This clonotype occurred a few times. CDR3 DNA: TGTGCCAGCAGCTTAGTGGCAGGGGGAGAGACCCAGTACTTC. Amino acids: CASSLVAGGETQYF. V usage is TRBV7-2 and J usage is TRBJ2-5; 7 bases map to TRBD1. CDR1 and CDR2 (germline): SGHTA, FQGNSA. This CDR3 is built from 14 residues. J was trimmed by 4 bases and V by 1 base; bases with no gene match: 3.

The J gene is TRBJ2-1, the V gene TRBV12-3 or TRBV12-4; the match to TRBD2 covers 7 bases. V was pared by 5 bases and J by 10 bases, with 5 bases of the junction left unmatched. The CDR3 consists of 12 residues. The CDR3 is CASSPRGDEQFF. The CDR3 DNA reads TGTGCCAGCAGTCCCCGGGGGGACGAGCAGTTCTTC.

This CDR3 is CASWLPASSYEQYF. The CDR3 DNA is TGTGCCAGCTGGTTGCCGGCTAGCTCCTACGAGCAGTACTTC. The chain is built from TRBV6-1 and TRBJ2-7, with D unclear. The V gene's germline CDR1 is MNHNS and CDR2 SASEGT. V was clipped by 8 bases and J by 0 bases, with 14 bases between them. This CDR3 is built from 14 residues.

The V call is TRBV27, the J call TRBJ2-1; D is unresolved. V dropped 7 bases and J dropped 4 bases, with 8 bases sitting between them. CDR3 size: 12 residues. CDR1 and CDR2 (germline): MNHEY, SMNVEV (reference sequence). CDR3 bases: TGTGCCAGCACTGGGTTGTACAATGAGCAGTTCTTC. It encodes CASTGLYNEQFF.

Worth noting for this clonotype: A junction end diverges from the germline sequence, so it may reflect a read error. The J gene is TRBJ2-5, the V gene TRBV6-1, with TRBD2 matching 8 bases. The DNA end is more similar to TRBJ2-3, so the J call may be wrong. The CDR3 loop spans 15 amino acids. The germline gives CDR1 MNHNS, CDR2 SASEGT. For the CDR3, the DNA is TGTGCCGGGGGTGACGGGGGGGGTGACCAAGATACCCAGTATTTT. Translated, it gives CAGGDGGGDQDTQYF.

A single count supports this clonotype. This rearrangement joins TRBV6-1 to TRBJ2-3; D gene uncertain. The J call may be in error: the DNA end matches TRBJ2-7 better. CDR1 is MNHNS, CDR2 SASEGT, per germline. This CDR3 spans 13 amino acids. For the CDR3, the DNA is TGTGCCAGCAGTGAGACACCCGCCTACGAGCAGTACTTC. This gives the protein CASSETPAYEQYF.

V gene TRBV5-1 combines with J gene TRBJ2-1; D perhaps matches TRBD1 (6 bases). The DNA end lines up better with TRBJ2-5; the J call may be wrong. Germline V CDR1 and CDR2: SGHRS, YFSETQ. The CDR3 extends over 14 amino acids. In nucleotides, the CDR3 is TGCGCCAGCCCCCCGGACAGAACGCAAGAGACCCAGTACTTC. The encoded protein is CASPPDRTQETQYF.

This clonotype ranks as medium-sized. The V and J genes are TRBV27 and TRBJ2-1; possible D gene TRBD1, 6 bases. CDR1 MNHEY and CDR2 SMNVEV come from the germline V gene (reference sequence). V was pared by 5 bases and J by 3 bases, with 11 bases between. The CDR3 consists of 14 residues. The DNA for the CDR3 is TGTGCCAGCAGTGCGTCGACAGGCTACAATGAGCAGTTCTTC. Translation: CASSASTGYNEQFF.

The chain employs TRBV27 and TRBJ2-3; maybe TRBD2 (5 bases). The DNA end lines up better with TRBJ2-7; the J call may be wrong. The CDR3 is made up of 15 amino acids. Germline V CDR1 and CDR2: MNHEY, SMNVEV (reference sequence). CDR3 in amino acids: CARGFGVGGQDTQYF. Written as DNA, the CDR3 is TGTGCCAGGGGTTTCGGGGTAGGCGGCCAAGATACGCAGTACTTC.

The chain carries TRBV30 and TRBJ2-1; the D gene is possibly TRBD1 (5 bases). This CDR3 contains 12 residues. Germline loops: CDR1 GTSNPN, CDR2 SVGIG (reference sequence). Trimming took off 5 bases at V and 3 bases at J, with 8 bases between the two ends. Here the CDR3 reads CAWDRVYNEQFF. The CDR3 nucleotides are TGTGCCTGGGACAGAGTCTACAATGAGCAGTTCTTC.

With regard to this clonotype: One end of the junction does not line up with germline, which may come from a read error. This chain links TRBV6-1 with TRBJ2-4; 7 nucleotides line up with TRBD2. The germline gives CDR1 MNHNS, CDR2 SASEGT. The CDR3 has 16 amino acids. This CDR3 reads CASSVRLAGATDMQYF. The CDR3 nucleotides are TGTGCCAGCAGTGTCCGACTGGCGGGAGCCACGGACATGCAGTACTTC.